Below, one TCR beta chain is given with its context. V gave up 1 base and J gave up 7 bases; unmatched junction bases: 3. The CDR3 runs to 14 residues. Germline CDR1 is SGHAT and CDR2 is FQNNGV. The sample belongs to a study of technical replicates of blood from several donors. Profiling relied on immunoSEQ multiplex PCR, and the TCRdb table lists in-frame clones only, not all of them. There are some 11,000 clones in the sample; 92% occur only once, and 7.5% to 9.5% lies in the top ten. The sample taken for sequencing was PBMCs. V and J are TRBV11-2 and TRBJ2-5; 10 bases map to TRBD2. The origin of this receptor is a human donor in good health. The CDR3 spells CASSLGSSGRTQYF. CDR3 bases: TGTGCCAGCAGCTTAGGTTCTAGCGGGAGGACCCAGTACTTC.